This T cell receptor beta chain was observed in a study of regulatory T cells in long-lasting Graves disease. The CDR3 has 16 residues. With 4 bases clipped from V and 0 bases from J, the junction kept 8 bases outside the gene matches. CDR1 and CDR2 from the germline V gene are SEHNR and FQNEAQ (reference sequence). Time point: newly diagnosed GD, antithyroid drugs for less than 3 months. The authors made the TCR library using RNA they extracted from PBMCs. TCR beta libraries were built with iRepertoire HTBI primers and Arm-PCR of CDR3 regions. TCRdb processed the multiplex PCR reads anew with MiXCR; each CDR3 protein has one entry. The repertoire consists of about 540,000 distinct CDR3 sequences, with around an eighth occurring once and the leading ten covering 8.5% to 10%. The data were also submitted as part of a second study, on T cells in Graves' hyperthyroidism and ophthalmopathy.

The genes are TRBV7-9 and TRBJ2-7; 8 bases fit TRBD2. The sequence derives from a man between 25 and 39 years old with Graves disease. Sequencing used peripheral blood mononuclear cells (PBMCs), obtained at new diagnosis, from a patient treated with antithyroid drugs. In DNA form, the CDR3 reads TGTGCCAGCAGCTGGATAGCGGGACTATCCTCCTACGAGCAGTACTTC. This encodes CASSWIAGLSSYEQYF.